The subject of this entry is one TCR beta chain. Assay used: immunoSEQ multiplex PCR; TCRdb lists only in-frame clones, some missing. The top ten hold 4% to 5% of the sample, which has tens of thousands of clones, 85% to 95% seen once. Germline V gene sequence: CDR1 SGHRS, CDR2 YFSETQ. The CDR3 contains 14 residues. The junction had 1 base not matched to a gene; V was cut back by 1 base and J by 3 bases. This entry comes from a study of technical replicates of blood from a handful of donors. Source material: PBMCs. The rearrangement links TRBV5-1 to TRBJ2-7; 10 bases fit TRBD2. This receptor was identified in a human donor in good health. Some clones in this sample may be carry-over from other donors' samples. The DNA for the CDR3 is TGCGCCAGCAGCTTGTCTAGCGGGGGCTACGAGCAGTACTTC. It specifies CASSLSSGGYEQYF.